One TCR beta chain is described in this entry. This specimen belongs to a study of blood T cell repertoires in COVID-19. Study details: Whether acute or convalescent, the COVID-19 samples came from the United States, Italy and Spain. PBMCs, B-cell-depleted T cells, or T cells provided the cDNA or gDNA that made up the material.

Recruited during active infection, patients (from Seattle) were subsequently followed longitudinally. In the authors' methods: Nucleated cell number was recorded as an estimate derived from reference gene primer amplification. Repertoires were generated with immunoSEQ multiplex PCR, while TCRdb's copy carries only in-frame clones and drops some. V, J and clone size are those of that table, while D and trimming were read from the DNA. Among 150,000 or so clones, roughly 84% were seen once, and the ten largest hold 5.4%. Per germline, CDR1 LGHDT and CDR2 YNNKEL (reference sequence). This CDR3 comprises 15 residues. V lost 1 base, J lost 4 bases, and 13 bases lay in between.

The rearrangement uses TRBV3-1 (or the pseudogene TRBV3-2) and TRBJ1-2; TRBD1 might be the D (6 bases). The receptor's source is a woman between 50 and 59 years old with COVID-19, enrolled during active disease. The sample comprised peripheral blood. The CDR3 DNA reads TGTGCCAGCAGCCAAGGCGAACAGGGCGCCTATGGCTACACCTTC. Translated, it gives CASSQGEQGAYGYTF.